A single sample gave rise to the 8 T cell receptor beta chains below, sequenced in a study of blood T cell repertoires in COVID-19. The repertoire was sequenced with immunoSEQ multiplex PCR; TCRdb's copy has only in-frame clones and lacks some. Seen here are 400,000 or so clones, around 90% observed once, and the top ten hold about 0.6%. Sequencing was done on a sample of PBMCs or T cells enriched from blood (not recorded which). All receptors derive from a man younger than 30 who had recovered from COVID-19.

The chain employs TRBV29-1 and TRBJ1-1; D might be TRBD1 (5 bases). Germline CDR1 and CDR2: SQVTM and ANQGSEA. This CDR3 is built from 12 residues. The V end was cut by 6 bases, the J end by 7 bases, with 15 bases between. CDR3 sequence (DNA): TGCAGCGTCGCCGACAGCCCCCGTGAAGCTTTCTTT. This gives the protein CSVADSPREAFF.

The rearrangement links TRBV6-5 to TRBJ1-6; 9 bases fit TRBD1. With V trimmed by 6 bases and J by 7 bases, 4 bases remained unmatched. CDR1 and CDR2 (germline): MNHEY, SVGAGI. The CDR3 has 14 amino acids. The CDR3 DNA sequence: TGTGCCAGCAGGAGGGACAGGGAAAATTCACCCCTCCACTTT. Amino acids: CASRRDRENSPLHF.

The V and J genes are TRBV6-1 and TRBJ1-1; D not certain. CDR1 and CDR2 (germline): MNHNS, SASEGT. V gave up 4 bases and J gave up 1 base, with 7 bases separating them. This CDR3 contains 13 residues. The CDR3 bases are TGTGCCAGCAGTGCGAACAAGAACACTGAAGCTTTCTTT. Its translation: CASSANKNTEAFF.

The chain uses TRBV5-1 and TRBJ2-5; TRBD1 agrees at 7 bases. This CDR3 has 14 residues. Per germline, CDR1 SGHRS and CDR2 YFSETQ. After removal of 2 bases from V and 4 bases from J, the junction contained 5 bases not matched to a gene. CDR3 coding DNA: TGCGCCAGCAGCTTTAACAGGGGTCGAGAGACCCAGTACTTC. It translates to CASSFNRGRETQYF.

V is TRBV2 and J is TRBJ1-5, with 8 bases fitting TRBD1. With V trimmed by 4 bases and J by 6 bases, 8 bases remained unmatched. CDR1 and CDR2 from the germline V gene are SNHLY and FYNNEI. The CDR3 is made up of 15 amino acids. The CDR3 region has the DNA TGTGCCAGCAGTGGGGGATTGGACAGGGCTCAGCCCCAGCATTTT. This encodes CASSGGLDRAQPQHF.

This clone was detected only a few times. The rearrangement joins TRBV28 to TRBJ1-4, with 7 positions matching TRBD1. V was pared by 2 bases and J by 8 bases, with 11 bases of the junction left unmatched. In germline, CDR1 is MDHEN, CDR2 SYDVKM. The CDR3 contains 16 residues. The CDR3 sequence: CASSLNPLGGGEKLFF. In DNA, the CDR3 is TGTGCCAGCAGTTTAAATCCCCTAGGGGGCGGCGAAAAACTGTTTTTT.

This chain links TRBV6-5 with TRBJ2-7; D unclear. V dropped 5 bases and J dropped 4 bases, with 18 bases sitting between them. CDR1 and CDR2 (germline): MNHEY, SVGAGI. The CDR3 totals 15 residues. The CDR3 DNA is TGTGCCAGCAGTCCCCCCCTCCGACATACTTACGAGCAGTACTTC. Residues: CASSPPLRHTYEQYF.

V usage is TRBV5-1 and J usage is TRBJ1-4, with a weak D call TRBD1 (6 bases). The CDR3 consists of 15 residues. The ends were cut back, 4 bases at V and 3 bases at J, with 13 bases in the middle. Germline CDR1 SGHRS, CDR2 YFSETQ. CDR3 protein: CASSIAGVPNEKLFF. CDR3 bases: TGCGCCAGCAGCATAGCAGGGGTTCCTAATGAAAAACTGTTTTTT.